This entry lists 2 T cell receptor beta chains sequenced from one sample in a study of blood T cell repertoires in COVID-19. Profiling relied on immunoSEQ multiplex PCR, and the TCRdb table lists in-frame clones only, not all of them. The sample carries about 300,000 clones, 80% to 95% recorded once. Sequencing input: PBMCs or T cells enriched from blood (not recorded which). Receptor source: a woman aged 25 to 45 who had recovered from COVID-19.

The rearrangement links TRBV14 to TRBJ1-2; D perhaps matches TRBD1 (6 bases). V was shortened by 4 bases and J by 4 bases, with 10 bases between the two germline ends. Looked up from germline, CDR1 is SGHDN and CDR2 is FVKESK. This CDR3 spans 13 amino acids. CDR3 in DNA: TGTGCCAGCAGCCGAACAGGGTCCTATGGCTACACCTTC. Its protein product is CASSRTGSYGYTF.

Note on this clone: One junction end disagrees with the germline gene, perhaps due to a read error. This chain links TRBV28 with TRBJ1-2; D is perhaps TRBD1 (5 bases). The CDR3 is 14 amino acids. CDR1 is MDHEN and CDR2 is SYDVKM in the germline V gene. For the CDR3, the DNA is TGTGCCAGCAGCCGAGGCGGGACTAACTCTGGCTACACCTTC. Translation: CASSRGGTNSGYTF.